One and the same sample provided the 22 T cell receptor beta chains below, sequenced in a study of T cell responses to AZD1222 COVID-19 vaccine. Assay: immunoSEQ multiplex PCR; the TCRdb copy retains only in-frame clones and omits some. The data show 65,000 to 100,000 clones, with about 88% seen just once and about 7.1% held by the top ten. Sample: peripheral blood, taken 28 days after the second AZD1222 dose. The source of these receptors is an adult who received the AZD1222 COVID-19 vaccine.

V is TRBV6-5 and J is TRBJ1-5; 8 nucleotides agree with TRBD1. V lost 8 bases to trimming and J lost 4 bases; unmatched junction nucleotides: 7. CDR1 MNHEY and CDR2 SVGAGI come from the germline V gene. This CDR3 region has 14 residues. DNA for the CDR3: TGTGCCAGCCAGAGACAGGGGCGTAATCAGCCCCAGCATTTT. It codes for CASQRQGRNQPQHF.

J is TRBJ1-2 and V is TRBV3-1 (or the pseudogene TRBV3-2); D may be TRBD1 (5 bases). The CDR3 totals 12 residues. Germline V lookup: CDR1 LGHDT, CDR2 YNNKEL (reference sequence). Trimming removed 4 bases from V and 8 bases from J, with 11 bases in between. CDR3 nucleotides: TGTGCCAGCAGCCCCGCGGGGCGCGGCTACACCTTC. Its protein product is CASSPAGRGYTF.

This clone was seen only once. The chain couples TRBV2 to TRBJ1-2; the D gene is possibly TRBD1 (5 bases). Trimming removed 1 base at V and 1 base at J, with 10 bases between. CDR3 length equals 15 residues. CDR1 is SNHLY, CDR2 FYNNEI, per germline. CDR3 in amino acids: CASSEGGVGNYGYTF. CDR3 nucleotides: TGTGCCAGCAGTGAAGGAGGGGTGGGTAACTATGGCTACACCTTC.

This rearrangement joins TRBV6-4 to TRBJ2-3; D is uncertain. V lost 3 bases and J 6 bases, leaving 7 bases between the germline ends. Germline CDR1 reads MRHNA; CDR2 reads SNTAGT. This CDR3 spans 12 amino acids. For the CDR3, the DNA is TGTGCCAGCAGTGATTTCCAGGATACGCAGTATTTT. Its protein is CASSDFQDTQYF.

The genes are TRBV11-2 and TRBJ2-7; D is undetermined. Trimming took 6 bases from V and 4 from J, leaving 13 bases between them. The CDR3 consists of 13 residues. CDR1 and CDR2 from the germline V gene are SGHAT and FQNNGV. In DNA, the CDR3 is TGTGCCAGCAGACGAACCGACGGTTACGAGCAGTACTTC. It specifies CASRRTDGYEQYF. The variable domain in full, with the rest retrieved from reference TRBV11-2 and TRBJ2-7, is EAGVAQSPRYKIIEKRQSVAFWCNPISGHATLYWYQQILGQGPKLLIQFQNNGVVDDSQLPKDRFSAERLKGVDSTLKIQPAKLEDSAVYLCASRRTDGYEQYFGPGTRLTVT.

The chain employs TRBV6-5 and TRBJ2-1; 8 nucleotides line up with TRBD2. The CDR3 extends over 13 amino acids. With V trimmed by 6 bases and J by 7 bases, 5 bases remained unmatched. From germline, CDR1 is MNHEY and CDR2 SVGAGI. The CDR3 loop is CASRISGKNEQFF. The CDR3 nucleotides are TGTGCCAGCAGGATTAGCGGGAAAAATGAGCAGTTCTTC.

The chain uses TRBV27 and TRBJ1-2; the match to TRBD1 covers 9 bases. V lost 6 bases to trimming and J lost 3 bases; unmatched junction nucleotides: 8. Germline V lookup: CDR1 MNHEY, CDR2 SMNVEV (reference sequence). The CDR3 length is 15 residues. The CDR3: CASREPGQGHYGYTF. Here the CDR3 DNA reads TGTGCCAGCAGAGAGCCGGGACAGGGACACTATGGCTACACCTTC.

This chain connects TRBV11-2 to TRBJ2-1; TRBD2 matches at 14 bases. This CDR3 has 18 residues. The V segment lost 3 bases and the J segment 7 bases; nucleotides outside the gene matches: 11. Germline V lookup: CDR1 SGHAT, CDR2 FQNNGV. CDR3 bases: TGTGCCAGCAGCTTTAGATACGGGACTAGCGGGAGTAGGAATGAGCAGTTCTTC. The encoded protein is CASSFRYGTSGSRNEQFF.

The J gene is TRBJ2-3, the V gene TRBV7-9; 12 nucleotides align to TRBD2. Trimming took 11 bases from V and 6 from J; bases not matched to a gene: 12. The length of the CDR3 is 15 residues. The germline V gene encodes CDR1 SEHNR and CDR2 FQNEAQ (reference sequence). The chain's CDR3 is CAGHDRLAGADTQYF. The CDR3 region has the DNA TGTGCCGGTCACGATAGACTAGCGGGAGCCGATACGCAGTATTTT.

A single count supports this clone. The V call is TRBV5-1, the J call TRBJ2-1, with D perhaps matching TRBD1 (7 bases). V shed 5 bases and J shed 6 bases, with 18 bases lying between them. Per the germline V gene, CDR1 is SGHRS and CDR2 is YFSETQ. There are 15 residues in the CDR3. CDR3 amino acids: CASSFSGGTANEQFF. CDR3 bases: TGCGCCAGCAGTTTCTCGGGCGGGACAGCCAATGAGCAGTTCTTC. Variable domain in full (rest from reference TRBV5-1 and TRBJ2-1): KAGVTQTPRYLIKTRGQQVTLSCSPISGHRSVSWYQQTPGQGLQFLFEYFSETQRNKGNFPGRFSGRQFSNSRSEMNVSTLELGDSALYLCASSFSGGTANEQFFGPGTRLTVL.

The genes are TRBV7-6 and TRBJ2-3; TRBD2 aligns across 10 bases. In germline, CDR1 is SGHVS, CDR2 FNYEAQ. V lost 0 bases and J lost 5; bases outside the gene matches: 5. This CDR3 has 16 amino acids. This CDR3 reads CASSLASGREGDTQYF. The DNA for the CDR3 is TGTGCCAGCAGCTTAGCAAGCGGGAGGGAAGGAGATACGCAGTATTTT.

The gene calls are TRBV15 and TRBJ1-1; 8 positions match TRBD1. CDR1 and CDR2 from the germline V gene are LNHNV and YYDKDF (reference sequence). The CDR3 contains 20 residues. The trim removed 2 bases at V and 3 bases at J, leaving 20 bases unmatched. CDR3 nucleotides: TGTGCCACCAGCAGACGACCCGCAGGGGGCGCGGAGAGAGGGTACACTGAAGCTTTCTTT. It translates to CATSRRPAGGAERGYTEAFF.

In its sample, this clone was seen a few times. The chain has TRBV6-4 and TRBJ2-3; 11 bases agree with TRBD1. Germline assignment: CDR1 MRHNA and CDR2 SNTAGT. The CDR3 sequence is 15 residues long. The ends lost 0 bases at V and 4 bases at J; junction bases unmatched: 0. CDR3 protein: CASSDSGQGADTQYF. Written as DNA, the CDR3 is TGTGCCAGCAGTGACTCGGGACAGGGGGCAGATACGCAGTATTTT.

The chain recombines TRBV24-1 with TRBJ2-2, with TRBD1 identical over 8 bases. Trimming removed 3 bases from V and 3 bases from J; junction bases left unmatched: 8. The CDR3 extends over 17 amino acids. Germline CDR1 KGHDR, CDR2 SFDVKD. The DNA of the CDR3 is TGTGCCACCAGTGATCCCGGGGACAGGCGAGACACCGGGGAGCTGTTTTTT. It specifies CATSDPGDRRDTGELFF.

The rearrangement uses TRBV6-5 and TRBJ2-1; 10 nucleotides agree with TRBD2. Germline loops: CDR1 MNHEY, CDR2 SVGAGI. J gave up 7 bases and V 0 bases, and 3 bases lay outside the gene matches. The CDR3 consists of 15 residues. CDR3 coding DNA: TGTGCCAGCAGTTACTCCGGACTAGCGGTTAATGAGCAGTTCTTC. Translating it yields CASSYSGLAVNEQFF.

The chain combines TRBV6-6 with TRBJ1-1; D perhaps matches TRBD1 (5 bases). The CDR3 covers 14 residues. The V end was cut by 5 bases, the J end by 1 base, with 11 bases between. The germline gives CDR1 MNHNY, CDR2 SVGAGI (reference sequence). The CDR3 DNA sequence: TGTGCCAGCAGTGATGGGGCCCCGAACACTGAAGCTTTCTTT. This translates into CASSDGAPNTEAFF.

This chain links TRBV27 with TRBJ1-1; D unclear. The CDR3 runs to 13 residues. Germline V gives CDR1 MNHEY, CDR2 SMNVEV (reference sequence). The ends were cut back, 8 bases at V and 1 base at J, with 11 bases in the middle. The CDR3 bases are TGTGCCAGCTGCTGGGCTACGAACACTGAAGCTTTCTTT. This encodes CASCWATNTEAFF.

The CDR3 is CASSLLAGFSYNEQFF. The CDR3 DNA sequence: TGCGCCAGCAGTCTTTTAGCGGGGTTCTCCTACAATGAGCAGTTCTTC. The rearrangement uses TRBV4-3 and TRBJ2-1; 8 nucleotides agree with TRBD2. V gave up 6 bases and J gave up 0 bases; unmatched junction bases: 7. Germline V gene lookup returns CDR1 LGHNA and CDR2 YSLEER. The CDR3 is made up of 16 amino acids.

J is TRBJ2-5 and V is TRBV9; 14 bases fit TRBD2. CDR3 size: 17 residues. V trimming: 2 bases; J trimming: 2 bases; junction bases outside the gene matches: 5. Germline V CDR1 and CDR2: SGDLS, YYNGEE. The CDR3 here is CASSVGGLAGAQETQYF. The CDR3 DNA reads TGTGCCAGCAGCGTTGGGGGACTAGCGGGAGCTCAAGAGACCCAGTACTTC.

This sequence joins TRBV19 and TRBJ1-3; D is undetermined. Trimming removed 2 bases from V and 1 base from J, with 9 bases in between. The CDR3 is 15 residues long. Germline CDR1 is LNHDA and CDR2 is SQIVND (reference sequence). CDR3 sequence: CASSISGRSGNTIYF. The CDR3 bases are TGTGCCAGTAGTATATCGGGTAGATCTGGAAACACCATATATTTT.

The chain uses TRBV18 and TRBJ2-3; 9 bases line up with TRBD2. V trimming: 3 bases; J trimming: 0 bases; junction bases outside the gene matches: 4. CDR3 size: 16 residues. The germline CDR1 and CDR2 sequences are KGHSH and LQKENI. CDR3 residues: CASSPSGRTSTDTQYF. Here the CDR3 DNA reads TGTGCCAGCTCACCTAGCGGGAGAACTAGCACAGATACGCAGTATTTT.

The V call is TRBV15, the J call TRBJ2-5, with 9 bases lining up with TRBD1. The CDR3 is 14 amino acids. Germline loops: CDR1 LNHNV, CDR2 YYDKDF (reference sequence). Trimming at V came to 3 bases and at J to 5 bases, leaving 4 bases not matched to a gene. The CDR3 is CATSRDRGGETQYF. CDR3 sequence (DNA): TGTGCCACCAGCAGGGACAGGGGTGGGGAGACCCAGTACTTC.